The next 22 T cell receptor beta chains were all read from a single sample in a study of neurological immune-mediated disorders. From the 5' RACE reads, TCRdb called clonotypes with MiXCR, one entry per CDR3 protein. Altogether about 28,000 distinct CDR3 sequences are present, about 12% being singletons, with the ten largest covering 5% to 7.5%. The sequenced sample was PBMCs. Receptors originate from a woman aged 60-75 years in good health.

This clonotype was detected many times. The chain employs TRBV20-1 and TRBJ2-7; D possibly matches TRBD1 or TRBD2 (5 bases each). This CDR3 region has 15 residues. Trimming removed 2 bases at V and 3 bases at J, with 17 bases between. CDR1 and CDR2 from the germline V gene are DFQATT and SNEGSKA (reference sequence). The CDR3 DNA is TGCAGTGCTAGAAGATCCGGGACCGCCGGCTACGAGCAGTACTTC. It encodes CSARRSGTAGYEQYF.

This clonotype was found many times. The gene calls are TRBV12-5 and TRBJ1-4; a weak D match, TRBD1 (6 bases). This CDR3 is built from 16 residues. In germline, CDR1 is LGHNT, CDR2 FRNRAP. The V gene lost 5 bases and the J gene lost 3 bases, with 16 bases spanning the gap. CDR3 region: CASGPPTGRANEKLFF. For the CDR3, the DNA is TGTGCTAGTGGTCCGCCAACAGGGAGAGCTAATGAAAAACTGTTTTTT.

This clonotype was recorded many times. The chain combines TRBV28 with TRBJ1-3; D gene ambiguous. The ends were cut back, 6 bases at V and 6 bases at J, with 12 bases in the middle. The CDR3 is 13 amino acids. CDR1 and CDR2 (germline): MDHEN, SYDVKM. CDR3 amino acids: CASRTRVINTIYF. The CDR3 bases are TGTGCCAGCAGGACAAGGGTTATAAACACCATATATTTT.

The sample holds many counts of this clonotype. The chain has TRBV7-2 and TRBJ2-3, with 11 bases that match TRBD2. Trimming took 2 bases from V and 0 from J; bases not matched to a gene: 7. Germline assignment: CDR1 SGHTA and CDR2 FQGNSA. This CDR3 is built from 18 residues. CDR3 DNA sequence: TGTGCCAGCAGCTTATCCTCTAGCGGGGGGCCTAGCACAGATACGCAGTATTTT. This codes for CASSLSSSGGPSTDTQYF.

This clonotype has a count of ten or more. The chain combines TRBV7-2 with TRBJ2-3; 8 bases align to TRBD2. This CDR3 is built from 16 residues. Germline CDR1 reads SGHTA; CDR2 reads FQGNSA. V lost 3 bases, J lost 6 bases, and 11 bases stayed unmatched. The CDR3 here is CASSFSIGGAEDTQYF. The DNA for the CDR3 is TGTGCCAGCAGCTTCTCTATCGGGGGGGCCGAGGATACGCAGTATTTT.

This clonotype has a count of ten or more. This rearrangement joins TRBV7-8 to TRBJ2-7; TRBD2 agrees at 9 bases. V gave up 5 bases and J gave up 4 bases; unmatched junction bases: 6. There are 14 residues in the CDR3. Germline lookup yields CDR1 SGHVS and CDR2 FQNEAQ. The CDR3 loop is CASSGAGGRYEQYF. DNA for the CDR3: TGTGCCAGCAGCGGGGCGGGGGGGCGATACGAGCAGTACTTC.

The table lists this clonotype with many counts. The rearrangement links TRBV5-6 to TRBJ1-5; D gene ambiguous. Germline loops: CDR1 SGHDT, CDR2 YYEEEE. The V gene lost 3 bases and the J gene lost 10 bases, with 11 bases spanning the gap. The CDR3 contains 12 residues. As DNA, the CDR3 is TGTGCCAGCAGCTGGGGATCAAACCCCCAGCATTTT. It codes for CASSWGSNPQHF.

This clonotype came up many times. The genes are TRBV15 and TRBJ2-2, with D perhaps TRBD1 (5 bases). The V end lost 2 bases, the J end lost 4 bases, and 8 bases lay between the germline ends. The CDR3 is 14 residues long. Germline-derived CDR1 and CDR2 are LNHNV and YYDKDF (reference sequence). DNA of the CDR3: TGTGCCACCAGCAGACAGGGAATCACCGGGGAGCTGTTTTTT. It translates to CATSRQGITGELFF. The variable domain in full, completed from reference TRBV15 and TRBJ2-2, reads DAMVIQNPRYQVTQFGKPVTLSCSQTLNHNVMYWYQQKSSQAPKLLFHYYDKDFNNEADTPDNFQSRRPNTSFCFLDIRSPGLGDTAMYLCATSRQGITGELFFGEGSRLTVL.

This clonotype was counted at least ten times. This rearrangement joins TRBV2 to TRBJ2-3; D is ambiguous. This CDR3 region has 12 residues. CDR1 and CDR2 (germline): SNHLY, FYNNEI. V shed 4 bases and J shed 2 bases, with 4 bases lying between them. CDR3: CASSVVTDTQYF. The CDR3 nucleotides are TGTGCCAGCAGTGTAGTCACAGATACGCAGTATTTT.

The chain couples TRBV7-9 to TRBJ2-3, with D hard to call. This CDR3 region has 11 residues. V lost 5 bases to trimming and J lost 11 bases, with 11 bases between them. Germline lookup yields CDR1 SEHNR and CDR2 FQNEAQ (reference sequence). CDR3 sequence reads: CASSLGNMQYF. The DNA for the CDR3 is TGTGCCAGCAGCCTAGGGAATATGCAGTATTTT. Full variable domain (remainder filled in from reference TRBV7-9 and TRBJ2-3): DTGVSQNPRHKITKRGQNVTFRCDPISEHNRLYWYRQTLGQGPEFLTYFQNEAQLEKSRLLSDRFSAERPKGSFSTLEIQRTEQGDSAMYLCASSLGNMQYFGPGTRLTVL.

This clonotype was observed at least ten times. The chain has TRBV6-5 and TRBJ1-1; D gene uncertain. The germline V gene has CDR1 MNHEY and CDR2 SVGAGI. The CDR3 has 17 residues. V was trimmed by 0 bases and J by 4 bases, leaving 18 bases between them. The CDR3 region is CASSYSAGRKSGTEAFF. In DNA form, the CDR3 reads TGTGCCAGCAGTTACTCAGCGGGCCGAAAATCGGGCACTGAAGCTTTCTTT.

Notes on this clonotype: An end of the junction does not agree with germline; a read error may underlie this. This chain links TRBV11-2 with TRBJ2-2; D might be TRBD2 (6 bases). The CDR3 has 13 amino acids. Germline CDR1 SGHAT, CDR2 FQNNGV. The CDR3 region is CTSSPPGVGELFF. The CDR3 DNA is TGTACCAGCAGCCCGCCGGGAGTGGGGGAGCTATTTTTT.

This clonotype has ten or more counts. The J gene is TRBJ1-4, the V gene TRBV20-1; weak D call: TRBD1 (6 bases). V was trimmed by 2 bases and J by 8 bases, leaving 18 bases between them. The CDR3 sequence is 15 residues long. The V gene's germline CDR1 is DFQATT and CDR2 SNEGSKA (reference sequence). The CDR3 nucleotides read TGCAGTGCTAGATCCCCTAACCGGGACACGGAAAAACTGTTTTTT. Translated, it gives CSARSPNRDTEKLFF.

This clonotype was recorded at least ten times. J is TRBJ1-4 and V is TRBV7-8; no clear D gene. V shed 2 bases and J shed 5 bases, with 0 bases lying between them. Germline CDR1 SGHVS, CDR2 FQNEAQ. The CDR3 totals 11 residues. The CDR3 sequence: CASSLNEKLFF. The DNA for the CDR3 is TGTGCCAGCAGCTTAAATGAAAAACTGTTTTTT.

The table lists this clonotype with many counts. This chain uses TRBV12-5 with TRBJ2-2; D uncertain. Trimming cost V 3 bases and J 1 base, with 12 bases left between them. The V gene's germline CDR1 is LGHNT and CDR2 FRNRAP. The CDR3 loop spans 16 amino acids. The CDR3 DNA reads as TGTGCTAGTGGTTTCTCAACAGCAGGGAACACCGGGGAGCTGTTTTTT. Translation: CASGFSTAGNTGELFF.

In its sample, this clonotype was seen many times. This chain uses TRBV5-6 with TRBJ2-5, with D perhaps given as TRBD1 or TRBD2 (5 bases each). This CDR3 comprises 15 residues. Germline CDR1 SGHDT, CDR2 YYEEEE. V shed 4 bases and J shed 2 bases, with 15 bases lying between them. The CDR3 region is CASSTASGAQETQYF. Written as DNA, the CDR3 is TGTGCCAGCAGCACGGCCTCCGGGGCACAAGAGACCCAGTACTTC.

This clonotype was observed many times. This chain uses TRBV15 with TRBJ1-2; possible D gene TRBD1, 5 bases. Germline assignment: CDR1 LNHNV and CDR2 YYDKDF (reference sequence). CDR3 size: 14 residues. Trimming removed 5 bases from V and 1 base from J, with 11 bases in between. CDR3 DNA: TGTGCCACCAGCCCGGGACTCGTTAACTATGGCTACACCTTC. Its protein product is CATSPGLVNYGYTF.

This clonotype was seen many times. The DNA of the CDR3 is TGTGCCACCAGCAGAGACAGGGGGCTTGGAAACACCATATATTTT. Translated, it gives CATSRDRGLGNTIYF. The chain has TRBV15 and TRBJ1-3; the match to TRBD1 covers 8 bases. CDR1 and CDR2 from the germline V gene are LNHNV and YYDKDF (reference sequence). The CDR3 contains 15 residues. V trimming: 0 bases; J trimming: 3 bases; junction bases outside the gene matches: 1.

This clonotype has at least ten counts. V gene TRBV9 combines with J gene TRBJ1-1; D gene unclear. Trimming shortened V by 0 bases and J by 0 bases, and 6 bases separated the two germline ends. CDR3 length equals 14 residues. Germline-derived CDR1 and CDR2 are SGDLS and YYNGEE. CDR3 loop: CASSVGALNTEAFF. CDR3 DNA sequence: TGTGCCAGCAGCGTAGGAGCGCTGAACACTGAAGCTTTCTTT.

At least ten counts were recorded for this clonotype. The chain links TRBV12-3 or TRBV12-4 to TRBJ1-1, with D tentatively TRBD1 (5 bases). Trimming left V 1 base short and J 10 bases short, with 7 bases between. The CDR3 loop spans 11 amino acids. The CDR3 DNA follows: TGTGCCAGCAGTTTAGAGGGGAGAGCTTTCTTT. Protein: CASSLEGRAFF.

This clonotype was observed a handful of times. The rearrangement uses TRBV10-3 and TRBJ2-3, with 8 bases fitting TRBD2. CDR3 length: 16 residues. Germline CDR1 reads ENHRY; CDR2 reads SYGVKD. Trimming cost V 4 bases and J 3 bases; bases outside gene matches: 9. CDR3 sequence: CAISVSRGLGTDTQYF. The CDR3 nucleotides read TGTGCCATCAGTGTCTCTAGGGGACTAGGGACAGATACGCAGTATTTT.

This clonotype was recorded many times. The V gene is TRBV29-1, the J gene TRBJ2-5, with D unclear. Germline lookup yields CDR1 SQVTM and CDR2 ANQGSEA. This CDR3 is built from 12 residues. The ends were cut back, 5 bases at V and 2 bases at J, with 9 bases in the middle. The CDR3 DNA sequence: TGCAGCGTTTCCTCACTGCAAGAGACCCAGTACTTC. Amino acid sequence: CSVSSLQETQYF.